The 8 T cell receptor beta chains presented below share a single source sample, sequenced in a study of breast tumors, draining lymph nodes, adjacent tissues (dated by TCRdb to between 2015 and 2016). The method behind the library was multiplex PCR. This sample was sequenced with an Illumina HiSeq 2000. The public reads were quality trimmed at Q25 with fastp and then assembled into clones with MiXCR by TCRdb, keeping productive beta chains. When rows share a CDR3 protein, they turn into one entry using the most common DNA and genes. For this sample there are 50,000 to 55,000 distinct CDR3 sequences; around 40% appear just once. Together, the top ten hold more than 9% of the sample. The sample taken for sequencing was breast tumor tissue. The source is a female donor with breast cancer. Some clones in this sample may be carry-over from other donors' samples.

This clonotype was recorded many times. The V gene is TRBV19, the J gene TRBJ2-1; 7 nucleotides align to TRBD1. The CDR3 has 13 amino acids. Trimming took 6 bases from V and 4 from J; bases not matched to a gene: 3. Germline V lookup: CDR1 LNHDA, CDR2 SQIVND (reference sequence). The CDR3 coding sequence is TGTGCCAGTAGACTGGGACAGTACAATGAGCAGTTCTTC. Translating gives CASRLGQYNEQFF.

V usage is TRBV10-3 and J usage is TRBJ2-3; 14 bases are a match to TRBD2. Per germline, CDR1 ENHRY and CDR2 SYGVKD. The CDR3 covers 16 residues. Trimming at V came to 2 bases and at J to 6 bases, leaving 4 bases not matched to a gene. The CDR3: CAISEGTSGRSDTQYF. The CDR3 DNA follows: TGTGCCATCAGTGAGGGGACTAGCGGGAGATCGGATACGCAGTATTTT.

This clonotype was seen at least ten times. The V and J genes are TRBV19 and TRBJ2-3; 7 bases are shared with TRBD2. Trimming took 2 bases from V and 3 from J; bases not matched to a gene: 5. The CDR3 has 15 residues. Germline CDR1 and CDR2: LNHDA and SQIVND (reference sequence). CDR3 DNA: TGTGCCAGTAGTATAACGCGGGAGTCGACAGATACGCAGTATTTT. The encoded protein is CASSITRESTDTQYF.

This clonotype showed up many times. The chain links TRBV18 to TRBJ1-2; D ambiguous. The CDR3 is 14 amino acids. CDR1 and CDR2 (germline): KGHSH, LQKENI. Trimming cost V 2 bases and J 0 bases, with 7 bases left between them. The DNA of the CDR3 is TGTGCCAGCTCACCAAACAGAGCTAACTATGGCTACACCTTC. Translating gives CASSPNRANYGYTF.

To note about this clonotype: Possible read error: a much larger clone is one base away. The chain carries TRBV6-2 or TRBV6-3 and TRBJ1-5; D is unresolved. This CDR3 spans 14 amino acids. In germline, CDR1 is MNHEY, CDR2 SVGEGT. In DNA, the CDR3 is TGTGCCAGCAGTCCCATGGACGGGAATCGGCCCCAGCATTTT. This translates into CASSPMDGNRPQHF.

The CDR3 protein is CASSLVRGGGTEAFF. The CDR3 DNA reads as TGTGCCAGCAGCTTAGTTCGGGGCGGGGGCACTGAAGCTTTCTTT. The chain has TRBV11-2 and TRBJ1-1; the D gene is possibly TRBD1 (5 bases). V lost 1 base and J lost 4, with 13 bases in between. Germline values: CDR1 SGHAT, CDR2 FQNNGV. The CDR3 loop spans 15 amino acids.

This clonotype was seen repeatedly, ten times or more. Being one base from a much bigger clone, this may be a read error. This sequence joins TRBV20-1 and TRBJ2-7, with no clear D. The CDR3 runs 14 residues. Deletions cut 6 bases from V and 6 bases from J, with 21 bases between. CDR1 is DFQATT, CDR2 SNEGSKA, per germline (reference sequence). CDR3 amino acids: CSAQSADGYSEQYF. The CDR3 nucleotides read TGCAGTGCCCAATCGGCGGACGGATACTCCGAGCAGTACTTC.

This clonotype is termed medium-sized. The CDR3 reads CASVGVGRNEQYF. CDR3 DNA: TGTGCATCGGTTGGAGTTGGACGGAACGAGCAGTACTTC. The chain employs TRBV11-2 and TRBJ2-7; D is unresolved. This CDR3 comprises 13 residues. Per the germline V gene, CDR1 is SGHAT and CDR2 is FQNNGV.